A single count supports the clone carrying this T cell receptor (beta chain). Antigen specificity is unknown. Only in-frame clones appear in the TCRdb table, and some are missing; sequencing was by immunoSEQ multiplex PCR. The table lists roughly 40,000 clones, about 92% of them singletons. The sample is drawn from a study of T cell responses to AZD1222 COVID-19 vaccine. CDR3 length equals 15 residues. CDR1 is MNHEY, CDR2 SVGAGI, per germline. V lost 5 bases and J lost 0, with 11 bases in between. General observations from the study: White British people made up most donors, females outnumbered males, and clonal diversity was possibly underestimated. It was only after the peak T cell response that any repertoires were sampled.

The input for sequencing was peripheral blood, taken 28 days after the second AZD1222 dose. The clonotype comes from an adult who received the AZD1222 COVID-19 vaccine. The gene calls are TRBV6-5 and TRBJ1-5, with D possibly being TRBD1 (5 bases). The CDR3 sequence: CASSPGTASNQPQHF. The CDR3 DNA reads as TGTGCCAGCAGTCCCGGGACCGCTAGCAATCAGCCCCAGCATTTT.